This T cell receptor beta chain was sequenced during a study of blood T cell repertoires in COVID-19 (dated by TCRdb to the early 2020s). For the study in its entirety: Samples covering the acute and convalescent phases of COVID-19 were provided by collaborators in the United States, Italy and Spain. The material from the prospective study consisted of cDNA or gDNA derived from T cells, B-cell-depleted T cells, or PBMCs. The dataset comprised deeply sampled blood TCRbeta repertoires from subjects exposed to, actively infected with, or recovered from COVID-19. A freely available public database, intended as a resource for researchers studying the immune response to SARS-CoV-2, is where the repertoires were released. Samples were obtained from the ongoing ImmuneRACE study (first 160 participants) and from 1,254 subjects provided by 6 global collaborators. Sample metadata almost always included a de-identified subject ID, COVID-19 status, age in years and sex. Where available, HLA class I and class II types were obtained from metadata supplied by the sample provider rather than from assay-based typing. Findings and caveats that apply to the study as a whole: Clinical and demographic metadata were provided uncurated, with the amount varying by source and participant.

Worth noting for this clone: There is no known antigen for this receptor. Nothing much larger sits one base from this clone, and base qualities are not available.

In the prospective study, participants were roughly 18 to 89 years old, resided in about two dozen geographic areas of the United States, and were enrolled through a virtual design. In the prospective study, participants were assigned to cohorts based on the clinical history participants reported in a screening survey and a study questionnaire. Recovered participants in ImmuneRACE Cohort 3 were defined as having two consecutive negative NP/OP PCR tests, clearance from a healthcare professional, or resolution of symptoms. In the prospective study, mobile phlebotomists collected whole blood, serum and a nasopharyngeal or oropharyngeal swab from each participant. Prospective study participants could optionally give additional blood draws and questionnaires over a roughly two-month period. Prospective study blood samples were shipped either frozen or at room temperature before DNA extraction. TCRbeta CDR3 regions were amplified from genomic DNA by means of the immunoSEQ Assay, a bias-controlled multiplex PCR. The study's processing was this. Nucleated cell counts per sample were estimated from amplification of reference gene primers within the assay. To quantify the absolute abundance of each unique TCRbeta CDR3 rearrangement, sequence reads were collapsed and filtered. For each sample, productive Simpson clonality was calculated by taking the square root of Simpson's diversity index across productive rearrangements. Held by TCRdb, this immuneACCESS table contains in-frame sequences only and omits some clones. Under half of the omission traces to an unresolved V gene where checked; the cause of the rest is unknown. For V, J and clone size, that table is used; D and trimming come from the DNA. This sample has 200,000 or so clones in its table, and under 90% of those were observed once. The ten biggest clones cover under 2% of the sample.

Spanning cysteine to phenylalanine, the CDR3 consists of 15 amino acids. Only the CDR3 portion is preserved as DNA: 45 bases, with reading frame beginning at the first base. The source is a man in his sixties who had recovered from COVID-19. This sequence uses TRBV21-1 and TRBJ2-2; the table calls TRBD1, which could not be checked here. TRBV21-1 is an annotated pseudogene. The material sequenced was PBMCs or T cells enriched from blood (not recorded which). In nucleotides, the sequence is TGTGCCAGCAGCCTTCGGACAGAAATAACCGGGGAGCTGTTTTTT. Its translation reads: CASSLRTEITGELFF.